The 26 T cell receptor beta chains reported below all come from one sample, sequenced in a study of shared T cell receptors in the human thymus. Here immunoSEQ multiplex PCR was the method, and the copy in TCRdb shows in-frame clones only, minus some. The sample carries about 660,000 clones, roughly 90% recorded once. The sample was also reused in another study, on human thymus T cells.

The sample consisted of thymocytes. Source of these receptors: a boy younger than two with a congenital heart defect.

V and J are TRBV5-3 and TRBJ1-5; 7 nucleotides align to TRBD1. TRBV5-3 is placed among ORFs of uncertain function. J gave up 1 base and V 1 base, and 2 bases lay outside the gene matches. The length of the CDR3 is 15 residues. The DNA of the CDR3 is TGTGCCAGAAGCTTGCCCAGGGGGAGCAATCAGCCCCAGCATTTT. This codes for CARSLPRGSNQPQHF.

This chain connects TRBV15 to TRBJ2-6; maybe TRBD1 (6 bases). Germline V lookup: CDR1 LNHNV, CDR2 YYDKDF (reference sequence). V lost 0 bases to trimming and J lost 4 bases, with 19 bases between them. The CDR3 sequence is 19 residues long. The CDR3 loop reads CATSREPGDKPSGANVLTF. The CDR3, as DNA: TGTGCCACCAGCAGAGAACCTGGGGACAAACCGTCCGGGGCCAACGTCCTGACTTTC.

As for this clone: One end of the junction is discordant with germline, which a read error may explain. The CDR3 nucleotides are TGTGCCAGCATCCAACGGTTCTACTCCTACAATGAGCAGTTCTTC. This translates into CASIQRFYSYNEQFF. This chain links TRBV14 with TRBJ2-1, with D unclear. The germline CDR1 and CDR2 sequences are SGHDN and FVKESK. The CDR3 totals 15 residues.

The V call is TRBV4-2, the J call TRBJ1-5; a weak D match, TRBD1 (5 bases). Looked up from germline, CDR1 is LGHNA and CDR2 is YNFKEQ. Trimming took 2 bases from V and 5 from J, leaving 16 bases between them. The CDR3 sequence is 16 residues long. The CDR3 DNA sequence: TGTGCCAGCAGCCAACCGGGACTCCAGTGGGATCAGCCCCAGCATTTT. Translated, it gives CASSQPGLQWDQPQHF.

This clone is a singleton in its sample. The chain joins TRBV6-5 to TRBJ2-7; 8 bases match TRBD2. The CDR3 covers 16 residues. CDR1 MNHEY and CDR2 SVGAGI come from the germline V gene. V lost 4 bases to trimming and J lost 5 bases; unmatched junction nucleotides: 13. The CDR3 reads CASSSVFGRATDEQYF. In DNA form, the CDR3 reads TGTGCCAGCAGTTCTGTGTTCGGGAGGGCCACGGACGAGCAGTACTTC.

The chain joins TRBV2 to TRBJ1-4; D is uncertain. Germline CDR1 reads SNHLY; CDR2 reads FYNNEI. This CDR3 has 14 residues. V lost 4 bases to trimming and J lost 1 base, with 7 bases between them. This chain's CDR3 is CASSVSRTNEKLFF. DNA of the CDR3: TGTGCCAGCAGTGTATCCAGAACTAATGAAAAACTGTTTTTT.

In this sample, this clone turned up once. The V and J genes are TRBV7-2 and TRBJ2-1; a possible D gene is TRBD2 (6 bases). Trimming took off 0 bases at V and 8 bases at J, with 17 bases between the two ends. This CDR3 has 16 amino acids. Germline V gives CDR1 SGHTA, CDR2 FQGNSA. CDR3 in amino acids: CASSLAYAGIAHEQFF. The CDR3 nucleotides read TGTGCCAGCAGCTTAGCGTATGCGGGAATAGCCCATGAGCAGTTCTTC. Full variable domain (missing parts from reference TRBV7-2 and TRBJ2-1): GAGVSQSPSNKVTEKGKDVELRCDPISGHTALYWYRQSLGQGLEFLIYFQGNSAPDKSGLPSDRFSAERTGGSVSTLTIQRTQQEDSAVYLCASSLAYAGIAHEQFFGPGTRLTVL.

This clone was counted between two and nine times. The CDR3 region is CASSLGGNHTDTQYF. The CDR3 DNA sequence: TGTGCCAGCAGCCTCGGAGGGAACCACACAGATACGCAGTATTTT. The chain employs TRBV14 and TRBJ2-3, with D possibly being TRBD2 (6 bases). Germline values: CDR1 SGHDN, CDR2 FVKESK. CDR3 length: 15 amino acids. Trimming removed 4 bases at V and 2 bases at J, with 13 bases between. The variable domain in full, with the rest retrieved from reference TRBV14 and TRBJ2-3, is EAGVTQFPSHSVIEKGQTVTLRCDPISGHDNLYWYRRVMGKEIKFLLHFVKESKQDESGMPNNRFLAERTGGTYSTLKVQPAELEDSGVYFCASSLGGNHTDTQYFGPGTRLTVL.

The chain couples TRBV19 to TRBJ1-5; D is ambiguous. Germline assignment: CDR1 LNHDA and CDR2 SQIVND (reference sequence). V gave up 7 bases and J gave up 4 bases, with 11 bases separating them. This CDR3 is built from 13 residues. This chain's CDR3 is CASNNRRNQPQHF. The CDR3 DNA sequence: TGTGCCAGTAATAATCGCCGGAATCAGCCCCAGCATTTT.

The rearrangement links TRBV19 to TRBJ1-3, with 9 bases lining up with TRBD1. J was trimmed by 4 bases and V by 8 bases; bases with no gene match: 6. This CDR3 contains 14 residues. Per the germline V gene, CDR1 is LNHDA and CDR2 is SQIVND (reference sequence). The CDR3 loop reads CASSGTGKGNTIYF. CDR3 in DNA: TGTGCCAGTTCAGGGACAGGGAAAGGAAACACCATATATTTT.

The gene calls are TRBV27 and TRBJ2-1, with TRBD2 identical over 7 bases. This CDR3 is built from 16 residues. The germline CDR1 and CDR2 sequences are MNHEY and SMNVEV (reference sequence). V was clipped by 5 bases and J by 8 bases; unmatched bases: 15. CDR3 nucleotides: TGTGCCAGCAGTCCCCCTGAGAGGGAGGGGTACCATGAGCAGTTCTTC. Translating gives CASSPPEREGYHEQFF.

The rearrangement joins TRBV6-6 to TRBJ2-7; 9 positions match TRBD2. The CDR3 contains 16 residues. V shed 8 bases and J 2 bases; nucleotides not matched to a gene: 13. Germline assignment: CDR1 MNHNY and CDR2 SVGAGI (reference sequence). The CDR3 DNA sequence: TGTGCCAGCGGAACGCTTAGCGGGAGTTCCCCCTACGAGCAGTACTTC. The encoded protein is CASGTLSGSSPYEQYF.

The V and J genes are TRBV5-4 and TRBJ1-1, with D uncertain. V lost 0 bases to trimming and J lost 11 bases, with 14 bases between them. Per the germline V gene, CDR1 is SGHNT and CDR2 is YYREEE (reference sequence). The CDR3 sequence is 13 residues long. The CDR3 here is CASSLAWSGRAFF. In nucleotides, the CDR3 is TGTGCCAGCAGCTTGGCCTGGTCCGGGAGGGCTTTCTTT.

This clone was picked up one time. CDR3 nucleotides: TGTGCCAGCAGCCAAGGGGGGACAGGGTGGGGGAATTCACCCCTCCACTTT. It yields the protein CASSQGGTGWGNSPLHF. The gene calls are TRBV4-2 and TRBJ1-6; 9 bases map to TRBD1. Per the germline V gene, CDR1 is LGHNA and CDR2 is YNFKEQ. V shed 1 base, J shed 7 bases, and the junction held 8 bases outside the gene matches. The CDR3 consists of 17 residues.

The rearrangement links TRBV29-1 to TRBJ2-7; 8 bases fit TRBD1. The CDR3 spans 12 residues. Germline V gene sequence: CDR1 SQVTM, CDR2 ANQGSEA. The trim removed 7 bases at V and 3 bases at J, leaving 5 bases unmatched. The CDR3 reads CSARTGLYEQYF. CDR3 bases: TGCAGCGCTAGGACAGGGCTCTACGAGCAGTACTTC.

This clone occurred a few times. The chain has TRBV19 and TRBJ1-2; D ambiguous. Trimming took 4 bases from V and 3 from J, leaving 9 bases between them. CDR1 and CDR2 from the germline V gene are LNHDA and SQIVND (reference sequence). The CDR3 loop spans 13 amino acids. The CDR3 loop reads CASSRRQHYGYTF. The CDR3 DNA follows: TGTGCCAGTAGTAGGAGGCAGCACTATGGCTACACCTTC.

Only one count was recorded for this clone. The J gene is TRBJ2-5, the V gene TRBV4-2; D possibly corresponds to TRBD1 (9 bases). Germline loops: CDR1 LGHNA, CDR2 YNFKEQ. V lost 4 bases and J 5 bases, leaving 35 bases between the germline ends. The CDR3 extends over 21 amino acids. As DNA, the CDR3 is TGTGCCAGCAGCCTAAGGTGGGGGACAGGGCCGACTAGCGCGTGGGGGGAGACCCAGTACTTC. Translating it yields CASSLRWGTGPTSAWGETQYF.

This clone was detected only once. V gene TRBV27 combines with J gene TRBJ2-7; TRBD2 matches at 9 bases. V lost 9 bases and J lost 5; bases outside the gene matches: 5. The CDR3 length is 12 residues. From germline, CDR1 is MNHEY and CDR2 SMNVEV (reference sequence). DNA for the CDR3: TGTGCCAGTGTAGCGGGAGACAACGAGCAGTACTTC. It encodes CASVAGDNEQYF.

This sequence joins TRBV29-1 and TRBJ2-2, with unresolved D. Per germline, CDR1 SQVTM and CDR2 ANQGSEA. CDR3 length: 12 residues. The chain's CDR3 is CTPGEDTGELFF. For the CDR3, the DNA is TGCACCCCGGGTGAGGACACCGGGGAGCTGTTTTTT.

The table lists this clone with a count of one. The chain combines TRBV5-4 with TRBJ1-2, with no clear D. The CDR3 loop spans 12 amino acids. CDR1 SGHNT and CDR2 YYREEE come from the germline V gene (reference sequence). The germline V and J ends were trimmed by 0 bases and 8 bases, with 8 bases remaining between them. In DNA form, the CDR3 reads TGTGCCAGCAGCTTGGACTATGGGGGCTACACCTTC. It specifies CASSLDYGGYTF.

This clone appeared a single time. The junction and the germline gene differ at one end; a read error may be behind it. The genes are TRBV7-7 and TRBJ1-5, with a weak D call TRBD1 (5 bases). The CDR3 runs 16 residues. Germline-derived CDR1 and CDR2 are SSHAT and FNYEAQ (reference sequence). The CDR3 loop reads CASSHDRGRGNQPQHF. For the CDR3, the DNA is TGTGCTAGCAGCCATGACCGGGGGAGAGGCAATCAGCCCCAGCATTTT.

The rearrangement links TRBV14 to TRBJ2-2; no firm D call. V shed 0 bases and J shed 6 bases, with 5 bases lying between them. Germline CDR1 reads SGHDN; CDR2 reads FVKESK. There are 13 residues in the CDR3. CDR3 in DNA: TGTGCCAGCAGCCAAGATTGGCCCGGGGAGCTGTTTTTT. Translation gives CASSQDWPGELFF.

The rearrangement links TRBV5-1 to TRBJ1-5, with 7 bases lining up with TRBD1. Per germline, CDR1 SGHRS and CDR2 YFSETQ. J was trimmed by 2 bases and V by 0 bases; bases with no gene match: 2. This CDR3 comprises 15 residues. The CDR3 DNA reads TGCGCCAGCAGCTTGGAAGGGGGCGGCAATCAGCCCCAGCATTTT. It codes for CASSLEGGGNQPQHF.

The CDR3 nucleotides are TGTGCCAGCAGTTTTGCACAGGGGAGGTCTAATGAGCAGTTCTTC. Encoded protein: CASSFAQGRSNEQFF. The gene calls are TRBV5-7 and TRBJ2-1; a possible D gene is TRBD1 (7 bases). TRBV5-7 is marked as an open reading frame, function uncertain. V gave up 5 bases and J gave up 7 bases, with 19 bases separating them. The CDR3 covers 15 residues.

The gene calls are TRBV10-1 and TRBJ2-6; D is perhaps TRBD2 (5 bases). CDR1 and CDR2 (germline): WNHNN, SYGVQD (reference sequence). V lost 3 bases and J lost 2, with 11 bases in between. The CDR3 runs 16 residues. CDR3 nucleotides: TGCGCCAGCAGTGATTGGGGAGAGACTGGGGCCAACGTCCTGACTTTC. This codes for CASSDWGETGANVLTF.

There are a few counts of this clone. This chain uses TRBV19 with TRBJ2-1; 10 bases fit TRBD2. CDR1 is LNHDA, CDR2 SQIVND, per germline (reference sequence). The CDR3 totals 16 residues. V dropped 1 base and J dropped 4; count of bases not matched to a gene: 4. The DNA for the CDR3 is TGTGCCAGTAGTATAGCTAGCGGGAGAAGGTACAATGAGCAGTTCTTC. It yields the protein CASSIASGRRYNEQFF.